Listed below are T cell receptor beta chains from one sample, sequenced in a study of cytomegalovirus exposure and HLA in healthy donors. Clones were sequenced by immunoSEQ multiplex PCR, and TCRdb holds only the in-frame ones, with some missing. The sample consists of 150,000 to 250,000 clones, 75% to 90% of them appearing once. Sequencing was performed on PBMCs. The receptor set was obtained from a woman in her fifties or sixties in good health and CMV-seropositive. The CDR3 runs from the conserved cysteine through the conserved F or W. Each record gives: J gene, V gene, D gene, clone size, CDR3 DNA, CDR3 protein. A D gene is named only where the DNA matches it firmly. Part of the rows lack a size; the others show once, few, many or a class for expanded clones.

>TRBJ2-6|TRBV5-4|.|.
TGTGCCAGCAGCTTGGGCGGTCCCTCTGGGGCCAACGGCCTGACTTTC
CASSLGGPSGANGLTF
>TRBJ2-1|TRBV2|.|few
TGTGCCAGCAGTGAAAATCGGGACTCCCATGAGCAGTTCTTC
CASSENRDSHEQFF
>TRBJ2-7|TRBV10-2|.|.
TGCGCCAGCAGTGACAACTCCTACGAGCAGTACTTC
CASSDNSYEQYF
>TRBJ2-5|TRBV28|.|.
TGTGCCAGCAGTTTATCAGGGGATGAGGAGACCCAGTACTTC
CASSLSGDEETQYF
>TRBJ1-3|TRBV28|TRBD1|few
TGTGCCAGCAGTTTATATAGACAGGGCGCTGGAAACACCATATATTTT
CASSLYRQGAGNTIYF
>TRBJ2-7|TRBV2|TRBD2|.
TGTGCCAGCACCCCCCGGGGTAGCGGGAGTATCTACGAGCAGTACTTC
CASTPRGSGSIYEQYF
>TRBJ2-3|TRBV5-1|TRBD1|.
TGCGCCAGCAGCTTCAGGGGGCTAACCCGCACAGATACGCAGTATTTT
CASSFRGLTRTDTQYF
>TRBJ1-5|TRBV19|.|.
TGTGCCAGTAGTATAGATACCCCAGGGAGGCAGCCCCAGCATTTT
CASSIDTPGRQPQHF
>TRBJ2-6|TRBV19|TRBD1|.
TGTGCCAGTAGTCCCACAGGGGCCAGCAACGTCCTGACTTTC
CASSPTGASNVLTF
>TRBJ1-2|TRBV30|.|.
TGTGCCTGGAGTGTCGAACAGGCCGCTAAATTT
CAWSVEQAAKF
>TRBJ2-1|TRBV19|TRBD2|.
TGTGCCAGTAGTATGGGACTAGCGGTACCCTCCTACAATGAGCAGTTCTTC
CASSMGLAVPSYNEQFF
>TRBJ2-6|TRBV10-3|.|.
TGTGCCCCCCTCTGGGCCAGGGGGGCTGGGGCCAACGTCCTGACTTTC
CAPLWARGAGANVLTF
>TRBJ1-4|TRBV2|TRBD1|.
TGTGCCAGCACCTTGGACAGGGACGAGAGACTGTTTTTT
CASTLDRDERLFF
>TRBJ1-2|TRBV29-1|.|.
TGCAGCGGGACAGCTAACTATGGCTACACCTTC
CSGTANYGYTF